The rows below give T cell receptor beta chains drawn from one sample of a study of T-cell memory formation after mild COVID-19. Each CDR3 protein gets one entry after TCRdb re-called the 5' RACE reads with MiXCR. The table has 410,000 or so distinct CDR3 sequences, 20% to 25% seen once. The sequenced material came from PBMCs or a T cell subset sorted from them (not recorded which). These receptors came from an adult woman who had mild COVID-19 (a few samples of this study predate the infection). Cell type and time point are not known. The CDR3 runs from the conserved cysteine through the conserved F or W. The D gene is left open where the match is weak. Where a row states a size, it is once, few, many or the class of an expanded clone; other rows omit it.

few	TRBD2	TRBV3-1	TRBJ2-3	CASSQDLTVAGGSTDTQYF	TGTGCCAGCAGCCAAGATTTAACTGTAGCGGGAGGGAGTACAGATACGCAGTATTTT
few	TRBD1	TRBV7-2	TRBJ2-1	CASSLLPVRGQVNNEQFF	TGTGCCAGCAGCTTGCTTCCGGTCCGGGGACAGGTTAACAATGAGCAGTTCTTC
NA	NA	TRBV7-2	TRBJ1-1	CASSLEYGYTEAFF	TGTGCCAGCAGCTTAGAATACGGGTACACTGAAGCTTTCTTT
NA	NA	TRBV7-2	TRBJ1-5	CASSLGYNQPQHF	TGTGCCAGCAGCTTGGGGTATAATCAGCCCCAGCATTTT
NA	NA	TRBV12-3/TRBV12-4	TRBJ2-7	CASRFGASYEQYF	TGTGCCAGCAGATTTGGGGCGTCCTACGAGCAGTACTTC
few	TRBD1	TRBV7-6	TRBJ1-1	CASSLGTEVEAFF	TGTGCCAGCAGCTTGGGGACAGAAGTAGAAGCTTTCTTT
NA	TRBD1	TRBV9	TRBJ2-7	CASSVGEGTGGNEQYF	TGTGCCAGCAGCGTAGGAGAAGGGACAGGGGGTAACGAGCAGTACTTC
NA	NA	TRBV9	TRBJ2-1	CASANRGNEQFF	TGTGCCAGCGCCAACCGGGGCAATGAGCAGTTCTTC
NA	NA	TRBV7-6	TRBJ2-7	CASSQGLERHEQYF	TGTGCCAGCAGCCAGGGGCTAGAACGCCACGAGCAGTACTTC
few	NA	TRBV4-1	TRBJ2-1	CASSQDRDYNEQFF	TGCGCCAGCAGCCAAGATCGGGACTACAATGAGCAGTTCTTC
NA	TRBD1	TRBV7-2	TRBJ2-7	CASSLGTGGARDYEQYF	TGTGCCAGCAGCTTAGGGACAGGGGGTGCTAGAGACTACGAGCAGTACTTC
NA	NA	TRBV7-9	TRBJ1-6	CASTDPERGSPLHF	TGTGCCAGCACCGATCCCGAACGGGGTTCACCCCTCCACTTT
NA	NA	TRBV7-2	TRBJ2-5	CASSVRDSSYQETQYF	TGTGCCAGCAGCGTAAGGGACTCATCGTACCAAGAGACCCAGTACTTC
NA	NA	TRBV7-9	TRBJ1-2	CASSLQGKGYTF	TGTGCCAGCAGCTTACAGGGAAAAGGCTACACCTTC
few	TRBD1	TRBV6-2/TRBV6-3	TRBJ2-2	CASSYPMGQGAYHTGELFF	TGTGCCAGCAGTTACCCAATGGGACAGGGGGCGTATCACACCGGGGAGCTGTTTTTT
many	NA	TRBV12-3/TRBV12-4	TRBJ2-4	CASSFSGGNIQYF	TGTGCCAGCAGTTTTAGCGGAGGGAACATTCAGTACTTC
few	NA	TRBV29-1	TRBJ2-7	CSVEVRGYEQYF	TGCAGCGTTGAGGTCAGGGGCTACGAGCAGTACTTC
NA	TRBD1	TRBV24-1	TRBJ1-5	CATSDSRDRNSNQPQHF	TGTGCCACCAGTGATTCCCGGGACAGAAATAGCAATCAGCCCCAGCATTTT
many	NA	TRBV7-9	TRBJ2-2	CASRRQKNTGELFF	TGTGCCAGCAGGCGACAGAAGAACACCGGGGAGCTGTTTTTT
NA	TRBD2	TRBV7-3	TRBJ2-7	CASSPGGAGLYEQYF	TGTGCCAGCAGCCCCGGGGGGGCGGGGCTGTACGAGCAGTACTTC
NA	TRBD2	TRBV9	TRBJ2-3	CASSPSGPSTDTQYF	TGTGCCAGCAGCCCTAGCGGGCCAAGCACAGATACGCAGTATTTT
NA	TRBD1	TRBV27	TRBJ1-1	CASSARDRTSTEAFF	TGTGCCAGCAGCGCCCGGGACAGGACGAGCACTGAAGCTTTCTTT
few	TRBD2	TRBV5-1	TRBJ2-3	CASSKRGGRADTQYF	TGCGCCAGCAGTAAGCGGGGGGGCCGCGCAGATACGCAGTATTTT
NA	TRBD1	TRBV29-1	TRBJ2-7	CSGGQDNLWYF	TGCAGCGGGGGACAGGACAACCTGTGGTACTTC
once	NA	TRBV7-9	TRBJ2-1	CASSFLGHRGHNEQFF	TGTGCCAGCAGCTTTCTAGGACATAGGGGACACAATGAGCAGTTCTTC
NA	TRBD1	TRBV4-1	TRBJ1-1	CASSQDLWTGTGEAFF	TGCGCCAGCAGCCAAGATCTCTGGACAGGGACAGGTGAAGCTTTCTTT
NA	NA	TRBV4-2	TRBJ2-5	CASSQDETETQYF	TGTGCCAGCAGCCAAGATGAAACGGAGACCCAGTACTTC